This is a list of T cell receptor beta chains from one sample in a study of CD8 T cells in ankylosing spondylitis. TCRdb reanalysed the 5' RACE reads using MiXCR and keeps one entry per CDR3 protein. The sample holds hundreds of thousands of distinct CDR3 sequences, about 17% seen once. Sequencing was performed on blood, either unsorted or a sorted T cell fraction (not recorded which). The receptors were gathered from a male donor with ankylosing spondylitis. CDR3s include the opening cysteine and the closing phenylalanine or tryptophan. A D gene is named only where the DNA matches it firmly. Rows give clone size only sometimes, using once, few, many, or a class for an expanded clone.

d_call,clone_size,v_call,j_call,cdr3_length,cdr3_aa,cdr3_nt
NA,few,TRBV25-1,TRBJ1-1,13,CASSDRGGTEAFF,TGTGCCAGCAGTGACAGGGGCGGCACTGAAGCTTTCTTT
TRBD2,NA,TRBV4-1,TRBJ2-1,16,CASRSAASGIYNEQFF,TGCGCCAGCCGCTCCGCCGCTAGCGGGATCTACAATGAGCAGTTCTTC
TRBD1,few,TRBV11-2,TRBJ2-3,17,CASSLRVQQGGTDTQYF,TGTGCCAGCAGCTTACGGGTCCAACAGGGGGGCACAGATACGCAGTATTTT
TRBD1,NA,TRBV27,TRBJ2-1,16,CATKPLDRGVYNEQFF,TGTGCCACCAAGCCGTTGGACAGGGGAGTCTACAATGAGCAGTTCTTC
NA,NA,TRBV25-1,TRBJ1-4,14,CASSAAIRNEKLFF,TGTGCCAGCAGTGCGGCCATACGGAATGAAAAACTGTTTTTT
NA,NA,TRBV3-1,TRBJ1-5,14,CASSQDINWEPQHF,TGTGCCAGCAGCCAAGATATTAATTGGGAGCCCCAGCATTTT
NA,few,TRBV27,TRBJ1-1,12,CASSFFGQEAFF,TGTGCCAGCAGTTTTTTCGGACAGGAAGCTTTCTTT
TRBD1,NA,TRBV20-1,TRBJ2-2,15,CSARDETGATGELFF,TGCAGTGCTAGAGATGAGACAGGGGCCACCGGGGAGCTGTTTTTT
NA,NA,TRBV7-9,TRBJ2-3,12,CASSYESDTQYF,TGTGCCAGCAGCTACGAGTCAGATACGCAGTATTTT
TRBD2,NA,TRBV7-8,TRBJ2-7,17,CASSLFASGSLSYEQYF,TGTGCCAGCAGCCTATTCGCTAGCGGGAGTCTGTCCTACGAGCAGTACTTC
TRBD2,few,TRBV24-1,TRBJ2-3,15,CATSDGTSAADTQYF,TGTGCCACCAGTGATGGGACTAGCGCCGCAGATACGCAGTATTTT
TRBD2,NA,TRBV4-2,TRBJ2-3,11,CASGGADTQYF,TGTGCCAGCGGGGGGGCAGATACGCAGTATTTT
NA,NA,TRBV25-1,TRBJ1-5,17,CASSEYYRTASNQPQHF,TGTGCCAGCAGTGAATATTACAGGACAGCCAGCAATCAGCCCCAGCATTTT
NA,NA,TRBV29-1,TRBJ2-7,13,CSVEAQDLNEQYF,TGCAGCGTTGAGGCCCAGGACCTCAACGAGCAGTACTTC
TRBD1,few,TRBV7-3,TRBJ1-2,13,CASNMGQGDGYTF,TGTGCCAGCAACATGGGACAGGGTGATGGCTACACCTTC
TRBD2,NA,TRBV9,TRBJ2-7,16,CASSADSGRAAYEQYF,TGTGCCAGCAGCGCCGATAGCGGGAGGGCCGCGTACGAGCAGTACTTC
NA,NA,TRBV6-1,TRBJ1-5,15,CASSGLLGGNQPQHF,TGTGCCAGCAGTGGCCTATTGGGCGGCAATCAGCCCCAGCATTTT
TRBD2,NA,TRBV20-1,TRBJ2-1,15,CSASAGLAGGDEQFF,TGCAGTGCTAGCGCCGGGCTAGCGGGAGGTGATGAGCAGTTCTTC
NA,few,TRBV5-1,TRBJ2-3,15,CASSLGERFTDTQYF,TGCGCCAGCAGCTTGGGGGAGCGGTTCACAGATACGCAGTATTTT
TRBD1,NA,TRBV4-3,TRBJ2-1,16,CASSQGDRASYNEQFF,TGCGCCAGCAGCCAAGGAGACAGGGCCTCCTACAATGAGCAGTTCTTC
TRBD2,many,TRBV12-3/TRBV12-4,TRBJ2-7,14,CASSISGITYEQYF,TGTGCCAGCTCGATCAGCGGGATTACCTACGAGCAGTACTTC
TRBD1,few,TRBV7-9,TRBJ2-3,16,CASSFLGTGTTDTQYF,TGTGCCAGCAGCTTTTTGGGGACAGGGACCACAGATACGCAGTATTTT
NA,few,TRBV4-3,TRBJ1-4,16,CASSQEMAGLGEKLFF,TGCGCCAGCAGCCAAGAGATGGCAGGGCTTGGTGAAAAACTGTTTTTT
TRBD1,NA,TRBV7-9,TRBJ1-1,14,CASSQHDGQAEAFF,TGTGCCAGCAGCCAACACGACGGACAGGCTGAAGCTTTCTTT
NA,few,TRBV7-8,TRBJ2-2,17,CASSFTGRAINTGELFF,TGTGCCAGCAGCTTCACCGGACGGGCCATTAACACCGGGGAGCTGTTTTTT
TRBD1,NA,TRBV4-2,TRBJ2-7,17,CASSQLGAGQGLYEQYF,TGTGCCAGCAGCCAGCTAGGGGCGGGACAGGGTTTGTACGAGCAGTACTTC
TRBD2,few,TRBV12-5,TRBJ2-1,15,CASGRGPSGQDEQFF,TGTGCTAGTGGCCGAGGCCCTAGCGGGCAAGATGAGCAGTTCTTC
TRBD1,many,TRBV5-1,TRBJ2-1,15,CASSLEGGAYNEQFF,TGCGCCAGCAGCTTGGAAGGGGGCGCTTACAATGAGCAGTTCTTC
NA,many,TRBV3-1,TRBJ2-5,13,CASSQEHEETQYF,TGTGCCAGCAGCCAAGAGCACGAGGAGACCCAGTACTTC
NA,few,TRBV28,TRBJ1-2,18,CASSSLLQGEAGDYGYTF,TGTGCCAGCAGTTCTCTTCTTCAGGGAGAGGCGGGCGACTATGGCTACACCTTC
NA,few,TRBV30,TRBJ1-2,12,CAWSPVAIGYTF,TGTGCCTGGAGTCCGGTAGCAATCGGCTACACCTTC
TRBD2,NA,TRBV19,TRBJ2-1,14,CATKWASGGDEQFF,TGTGCCACGAAGTGGGCTAGCGGGGGGGATGAGCAGTTCTTC
NA,many,TRBV29-1,TRBJ2-1,14,CSVEASRSYNEQFF,TGCAGCGTTGAAGCCAGTCGCTCCTACAATGAGCAGTTCTTC
TRBD2,NA,TRBV7-9,TRBJ2-2,16,CASSSGTSENTGELFF,TGTGCCAGCAGCTCCGGGACTAGCGAGAACACCGGGGAGCTGTTTTTT
TRBD1,few,TRBV4-1,TRBJ1-2,17,CASSQRIGTGGFYGYTF,TGCGCCAGCAGCCAAAGGATAGGGACAGGGGGCTTCTATGGCTACACCTTC
TRBD1,few,TRBV4-3,TRBJ2-7,15,CASSQDFYRGDEQYF,TGCGCCAGCAGCCAAGATTTTTACAGGGGAGACGAGCAGTACTTC